This T cell receptor (beta chain) emerged from a study of identical twins. Each CDR3 protein gets one entry after TCRdb re-called the 5' RACE reads with MiXCR. The sample lists 550,000 to 800,000 distinct CDR3 sequences, 7.1% seen once, with 1.6% in the top ten. Germline V CDR1 and CDR2: MNHEY, SVGEGT. Trimming shortened V by 5 bases and J by 4 bases, and 18 bases separated the two germline ends. The CDR3 sequence is 15 residues long. In addition, the sample was reused for a study of yellow fever vaccine responses in identical twins.

Material for sequencing was PBMCs. The chain employs TRBV6-2 or TRBV6-3 and TRBJ2-7, with a possible D match to TRBD2 (5 bases). This sequence originates from a young woman in good health. The DNA of the CDR3 is TGTGCCAGCAGTACGGGCGGTGGACTCCCATACGAGCAGTACGTC. Protein product: CASSTGGGLPYEQYV.